This T cell receptor beta chain was profiled in a study of molecular identifiers for immune sequencing clone quantification (dated by TCRdb to the late 2010s). In terms of the full investigation: For a replicate experiment, the RNA from either about 20,000 or 100,000 naive CD8 T cells was divided into five aliquots, and four of those aliquots went on to sequencing. The study was a methods study using CD8 T cells to benchmark molecular-identifier clustering-based TCR repertoire sequencing (MIDCIRS) and TCR RNA copy counting. General conclusions and limits of the study: When barcode sub-clustering was not used, chimeric consensus sequences inflated TCR diversity, with chimeras reaching as high as 47%. In CMV-specific effector cells, clones with more than 20 RNA copies accounted for over 99% of molecules, whereas in naive cells such clones accounted for under 1%. Modeling indicated approximately 3.1 TCR RNA copies recovered per cell, compared with approximately 10 by digital PCR, which implies a capture efficiency of approximately 30%. Spiked-in Jurkat TCR RNA equivalent to a single cell was reported to be detectable even among fewer than 1.2 million naive CD8 T cells. Naive libraries contained spiked-in Jurkat TCR RNA (approximately ten copies' worth), which is not part of the donor repertoire. The sizes of highly expanded clones could end up underestimated when identical TCR molecules share a barcode.

The protocol used for the library was PCR. The instrument was an Illumina HiSeq 4000. Bulk TCR libraries were made following a previously described method, with the TCR primers given in Table S5. Total RNA was purified with the Qiagen AllPrep DNA/RNA kit. Before any analysis, reads coming from multiple sequencing runs of the same library were combined into one pool. The paper's data handling went like this. Reads were retained only if the reads had an exact TCR constant sequence, and the retained reads were trimmed to 150 nt and grouped according to their 12-nt molecular barcodes. Reads inside each barcode group were sub-clustered using a 15% Levenshtein threshold, and a quality-weighted consensus sequence was constructed for each RNA molecule. Non-functional sequences were discarded, and so were lower-count sequences lying one edit away from another sequence. Based on fitting two negative binomial distributions, any barcode sub-cluster with under 20% of the maximum read count was discarded. The public reads were run again by TCRdb, first through fastp at Q25 and then through MiXCR, and only productive beta chains were kept. CDR3 protein sequences are deduplicated, and each keeps its most common genes and DNA. For this entry, the V and J calls and clone size follow TCRdb and not the study's own pipeline. For this sample the table gives approximately 54,000 distinct CDR3 sequences, of which approximately 26% were detected only once. Of the sample, approximately 1.9% falls within the top ten clones.

The CDR3 holds 15 amino acids from the cysteine to the phenylalanine. The DNA shown is the 45-base CDR3, in frame from base 1. The germline V and J ends show losses of 4 bases and 4 bases respectively, and no gene match explains 6 bases of the junction. CDR1 and CDR2 were assigned from the germline V gene as MNHEY and SVGAGI. The sample holds many counts of this clonotype. The target of this receptor is not known. No base quality information exists; no much larger clone differs at one position. Naive CD8 T cell libraries were made from about 21,000 to 970,000 sorted cells using 10%, 30% or 50% of purified RNA. On a BD FACSAria II, naive CD8 T cells were FACS-sorted as CD8+CD4-CCR7+CD45RA+ and collected into RLT Plus buffer. To test detection sensitivity, Jurkat RNA equivalent to under 12 TCR copies was spiked into samples of about 19,000-1,000,000 naive CD8 T cells. Enrichment of CD8 T cells was performed with RosetteSep CD8+ T Cell Enrichment Cocktail and Ficoll-Paque, after which ACK red cell lysis was carried out.

Material: naive CD8+ T cells from blood, with Jurkat cell RNA spiked in. Per the publication, the cell subset or site label means: FACS-sorted CD8+CD4-CCR7+CD45RA+ naive T cells. The receptor was derived from a human donor in good health. Some libraries in this study had Jurkat cell RNA spiked in. The V and J genes are TRBV6-5 and TRBJ2-7, and 11 junctional nucleotides match TRBD1. The nucleotide sequence is TGTGCCAGCAGTTCCAGGACAGGGGGCAGGTACGAGCAGTACTTC. This sequence encodes CASSSRTGGRYEQYF.